Sequencing of this T cell receptor beta chain was carried out in a study of T cell clonotyping in hematopoietic cell transplantation. Recipients were bled about 28 days pretransplant and at posttransplant days 30, 100, 180. TCRdb keeps only in-frame clones here, not all; method: immunoSEQ multiplex PCR. The table shows 9,500 or so clones, with approximately 80% occurring only once. The material was PBMCs, obtained 30 days after allogeneic stem cell transplant. The source is a female patient in her 40s who had an allogeneic stem cell transplant from a related donor, so T cells may come from the graft donor. Some clones in this sample may be carry-over from other donors' samples.

The CDR3 sequence is CASSSTDRAGELFF. In DNA, the CDR3 is TGTGCCAGCAGCTCAACAGACAGGGCCGGGGAGCTGTTTTTT. The rearrangement links TRBV7-2 to TRBJ2-2, with 7 bases aligning to TRBD1. Germline loops: CDR1 SGHTA, CDR2 FQGNSA. The V segment lost 4 bases and the J segment 6 bases; nucleotides outside the gene matches: 5. The length of the CDR3 is 14 residues.